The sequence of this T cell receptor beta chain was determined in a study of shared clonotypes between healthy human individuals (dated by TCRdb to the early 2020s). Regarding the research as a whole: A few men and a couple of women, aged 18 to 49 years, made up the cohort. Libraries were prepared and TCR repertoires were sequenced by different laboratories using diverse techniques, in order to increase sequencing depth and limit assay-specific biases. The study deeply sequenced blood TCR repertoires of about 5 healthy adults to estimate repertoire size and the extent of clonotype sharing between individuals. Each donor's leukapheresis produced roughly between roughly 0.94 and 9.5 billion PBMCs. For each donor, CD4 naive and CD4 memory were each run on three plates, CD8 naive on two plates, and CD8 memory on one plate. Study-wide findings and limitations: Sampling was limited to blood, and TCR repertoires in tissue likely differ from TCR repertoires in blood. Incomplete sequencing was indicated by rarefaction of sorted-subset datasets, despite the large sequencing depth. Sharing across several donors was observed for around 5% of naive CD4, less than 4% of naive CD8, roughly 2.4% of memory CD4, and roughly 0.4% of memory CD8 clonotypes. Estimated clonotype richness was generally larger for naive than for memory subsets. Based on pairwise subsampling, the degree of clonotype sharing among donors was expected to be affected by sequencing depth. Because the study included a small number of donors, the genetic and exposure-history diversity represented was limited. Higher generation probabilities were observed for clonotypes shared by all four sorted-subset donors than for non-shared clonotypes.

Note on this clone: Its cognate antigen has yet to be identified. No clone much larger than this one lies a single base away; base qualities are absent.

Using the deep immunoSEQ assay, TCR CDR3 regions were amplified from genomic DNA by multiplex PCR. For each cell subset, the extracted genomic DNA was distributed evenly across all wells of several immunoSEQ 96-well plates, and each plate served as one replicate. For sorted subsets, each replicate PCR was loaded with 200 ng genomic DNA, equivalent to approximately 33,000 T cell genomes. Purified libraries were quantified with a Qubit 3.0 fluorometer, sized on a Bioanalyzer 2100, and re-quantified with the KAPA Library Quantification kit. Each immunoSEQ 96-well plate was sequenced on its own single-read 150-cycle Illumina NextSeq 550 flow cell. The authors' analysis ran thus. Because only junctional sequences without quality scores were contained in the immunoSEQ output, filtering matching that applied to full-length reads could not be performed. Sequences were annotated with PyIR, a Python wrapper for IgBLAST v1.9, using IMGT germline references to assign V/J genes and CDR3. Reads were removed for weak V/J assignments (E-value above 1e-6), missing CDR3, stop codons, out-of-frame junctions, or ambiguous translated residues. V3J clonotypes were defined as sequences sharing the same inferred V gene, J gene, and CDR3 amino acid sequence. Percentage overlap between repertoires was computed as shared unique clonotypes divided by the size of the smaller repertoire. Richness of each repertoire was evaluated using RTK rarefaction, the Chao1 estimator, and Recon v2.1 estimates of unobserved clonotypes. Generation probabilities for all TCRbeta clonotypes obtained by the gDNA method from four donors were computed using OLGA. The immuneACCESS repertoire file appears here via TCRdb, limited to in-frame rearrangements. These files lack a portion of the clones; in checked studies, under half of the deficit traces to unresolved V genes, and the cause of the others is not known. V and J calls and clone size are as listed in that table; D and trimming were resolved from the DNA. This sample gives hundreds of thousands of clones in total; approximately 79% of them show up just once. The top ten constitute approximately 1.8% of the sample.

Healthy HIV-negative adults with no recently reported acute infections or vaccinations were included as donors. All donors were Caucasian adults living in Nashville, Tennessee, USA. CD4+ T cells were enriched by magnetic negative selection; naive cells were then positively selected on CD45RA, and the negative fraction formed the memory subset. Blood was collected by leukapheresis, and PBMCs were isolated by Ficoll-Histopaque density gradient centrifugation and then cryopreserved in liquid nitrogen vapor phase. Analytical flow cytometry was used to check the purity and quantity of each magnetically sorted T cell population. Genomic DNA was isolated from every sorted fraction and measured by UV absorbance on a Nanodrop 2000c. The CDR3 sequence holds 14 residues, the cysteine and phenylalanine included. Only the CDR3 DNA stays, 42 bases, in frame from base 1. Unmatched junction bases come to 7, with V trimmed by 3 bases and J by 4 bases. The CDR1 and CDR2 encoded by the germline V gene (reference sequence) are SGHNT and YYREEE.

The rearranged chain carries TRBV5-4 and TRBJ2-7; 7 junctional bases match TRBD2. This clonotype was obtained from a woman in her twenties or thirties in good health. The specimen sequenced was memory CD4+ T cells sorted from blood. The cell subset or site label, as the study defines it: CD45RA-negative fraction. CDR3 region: CASSSYGGGYEQYF. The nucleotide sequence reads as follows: TGTGCCAGCAGCTCCTATGGGGGAGGGTACGAGCAGTACTTC.